This T cell receptor (beta chain) was captured in a study of cytomegalovirus exposure and HLA in healthy donors. General study points: What TCR beta sequences reportedly achieved was accurate prediction of HLA-A and HLA-B alleles in most subjects.

Note on this clone: Its antigen is undetermined.

PCR used 60 Vbeta primers and 13 Jbeta primers. The data were produced by immunoSEQ multiplex PCR, yet TCRdb's version contains in-frame clones alone and is incomplete. Of more than 110,000 clones in the sample, over 60% were seen once. Germline V gene sequence: CDR1 MNHNY, CDR2 SVGAGI (reference sequence). Trimming removed 2 bases at V and 8 bases at J, with 16 bases between. This CDR3 spans 15 amino acids. The V call is TRBV6-6, the J call TRBJ2-1; the D is unclear. This clonotype was sampled from a woman aged 45-60 years in good health and CMV-seronegative. The sequencing input was PBMCs. The CDR3 loop is CASSYGQATVHEQFF. CDR3 sequence (DNA): TGTGCCAGCAGTTACGGGCAGGCTACCGTGCATGAGCAGTTCTTC.